The clone carrying this T cell receptor (beta chain) turned up a few times. The source of the sample is a study of cytomegalovirus exposure and HLA in healthy donors. Study-wide background: Among the approximately 380 donors who were genotyped, about 84% fell in the genetic ancestry cluster that is associated with self-reported Caucasian donors.

The PCR used 60 Vbeta and 13 Jbeta primers. This table comes from immunoSEQ multiplex PCR, and its TCRdb copy is limited to in-frame clones, with some not included. The sample holds some 150,000 clones, roughly 80% seen once. The CDR3 contains 14 residues. CDR1 is MNHNS, CDR2 SASEGT, per germline. Trimming took off 1 base at V and 7 bases at J, with 8 bases between the two ends. Material: PBMCs. The receptor's source is a woman in her fifties or sixties in good health and CMV-seronegative. V is TRBV6-1 and J is TRBJ1-6; D is undetermined. CDR3 amino acids: CASSEEEENSPLHF. As DNA, the CDR3 is TGTGCCAGCAGTGAAGAGGAGGAGAATTCACCCCTCCACTTT.